This is a list of T cell receptor beta chains from one sample in a study of early stage breast cancer tumors. Repertoires were generated with immunoSEQ multiplex PCR, while TCRdb's copy carries only in-frame clones and drops some. Here the sample spans some 72,000 clones, around four fifths being singletons. Sequenced material: blood. Every receptor here comes from a person aged 55 to 70 with breast cancer. CDR3s include the opening cysteine and the closing phenylalanine or tryptophan. A D gene is named only where the DNA matches it firmly. Some rows have no size entry. The others give once, few or many, or a class for an expanded clone.

>-|TRBJ2-2|-|TRBV6-5
CATTRGSGELFF
TGTGCCACCACGCGAGGGTCCGGGGAGCTGTTTTTT
>-|TRBJ2-1|-|TRBV4-3
CASSQVGLAYNEQFF
TGCGCCAGCAGCCAAGTGGGACTGGCCTACAATGAGCAGTTCTTC
>-|TRBJ2-3|-|TRBV4-1
CASSQEASTDTQYF
TGCGCCAGCAGCCAGGAGGCTAGCACAGATACGCAGTATTTT
>TRBD1|TRBJ2-1|-|TRBV9
CASSVAGQASYNEQFF
TGTGCCAGCAGCGTAGCAGGACAGGCGTCCTACAATGAGCAGTTCTTC
>-|TRBJ2-1|once|TRBV5-1
CASSLLGGGPNEQFF
TGCGCCAGCAGCTTGTTAGGGGGTGGGCCCAATGAGCAGTTCTTC
>-|TRBJ1-1|-|TRBV18
CASSPPRQPNTEAFF
TGTGCCAGCTCACCACCTAGGCAGCCGAACACTGAAGCTTTCTTT
>-|TRBJ2-7|-|TRBV14
CASSQGTILYEQYF
TGTGCCAGCAGCCAAGGGACTATCCTCTACGAGCAGTACTTC
>TRBD1|TRBJ2-3|-|TRBV28
CASSIDRAADTQYF
TGTGCCAGCAGCATAGACAGGGCAGCAGATACGCAGTATTTT
>-|TRBJ2-7|-|TRBV29-1
CSVEDPDLLYEQYF
TGCAGCGTTGAAGATCCCGACCTGTTGTACGAGCAGTACTTC
>-|TRBJ1-5|-|TRBV5-8
CASSPGGQPFSNQPQHF
TGTGCCAGCAGCCCGGGCGGGCAGCCGTTTAGCAATCAGCCCCAGCATTTT
>-|TRBJ2-3|once|TRBV29-1
CSVYTQATDTQYF
TGCAGCGTTTACACTCAAGCTACAGATACGCAGTATTTT
>TRBD1|TRBJ2-7|-|TRBV4-1
CASSQVSPGQQYEQYF
TGCGCCAGCAGCCAAGTATCTCCGGGACAGCAATACGAGCAGTACTTC
>-|TRBJ1-5|-|TRBV5-5
CASSLDDSGVNQPQHF
TGTGCCAGCAGCTTGGACGACAGCGGGGTCAATCAGCCCCAGCATTTT
>-|TRBJ2-7|few|TRBV9
CASSVNPTGMYEQYF
TGTGCCAGCAGCGTAAACCCCACGGGGATGTACGAGCAGTACTTC
>-|TRBJ1-4|few|TRBV5-1
CASSLSGSTAPTNEKLFF
TGCGCCAGCAGCTTGTCGGGCTCGACAGCTCCAACTAATGAAAAACTGTTTTTT
>TRBD1|TRBJ1-1|-|TRBV15
CATSRAAGTGRTEAFF
TGTGCCACCAGCAGAGCCGCCGGGACAGGGAGGACTGAAGCTTTCTTT
>TRBD2|TRBJ2-5|-|TRBV10-3
CAISDPGGGRLKTQYF
TGTGCCATCAGTGACCCGGGGGGGGGCCGGTTAAAGACCCAGTACTTC
>TRBD1|TRBJ1-5|few|TRBV19
CASKQGQGNQPQHF
TGTGCCAGTAAGCAGGGACAGGGCAACCAGCCCCAGCATTTT
>-|TRBJ1-5|few|TRBV28
CASRTYSNQPQHF
TGTGCCAGCAGGACATATAGCAATCAGCCCCAGCATTTT
>-|TRBJ2-3|-|TRBV5-6
CASSFNRVMVTDTQYF
TGTGCCAGCAGCTTTAACAGGGTAATGGTCACAGATACGCAGTATTTT
>-|TRBJ1-2|-|TRBV25-1
CASSEWKSGRGIYGYTF
TGTGCCAGCAGTGAATGGAAGTCAGGCAGGGGAATATATGGCTACACCTTC
>-|TRBJ1-3|-|TRBV11-2
CASSLDRAGNTIYF
TGTGCCAGCAGCCTGGACAGAGCTGGAAACACCATATATTTT
>TRBD2|TRBJ2-5|-|TRBV28
CAVDEKGTRGQETQYF
TGTGCCGTTGACGAAAAGGGGACTAGGGGCCAAGAGACCCAGTACTTC
>-|TRBJ2-1|-|TRBV11-3
CASSLQGGPYNEQFF
TGTGCCAGCAGCCTACAGGGTGGGCCCTACAATGAGCAGTTCTTC
>TRBD2|TRBJ2-2|-|TRBV2
CASQSGSDTGELFF
TGTGCCAGCCAAAGCGGGAGCGACACCGGGGAGCTGTTTTTT
>-|TRBJ1-3|-|TRBV29-1
CSVVWGRGNTIYF
TGCAGCGTTGTCTGGGGGCGAGGAAACACCATATATTTT
>-|TRBJ2-3|once|TRBV7-9
CASSRRTDTQYF
TGTGCCAGCAGCAGGAGGACAGATACGCAGTATTTT
>TRBD2|TRBJ2-1|-|TRBV5-1
CASSPGGLAGVNEQFF
TGCGCCAGCAGCCCCGGGGGACTAGCGGGAGTCAATGAGCAGTTCTTC
>-|TRBJ2-7|-|TRBV5-8
CASSLVGPGRGGYF
TGTGCCAGCAGCTTGGTTGGACCCGGTCGAGGGGGGTACTTC
>TRBD2|TRBJ2-2|-|TRBV4-1
CASSPRGIGDTGELFF
TGCGCCAGCAGCCCGCGGGGGATTGGGGACACCGGGGAGCTGTTTTTT
>-|TRBJ1-2|-|TRBV7-8
CASSSRWIGDKDYGYTF
TGTGCCAGCAGCTCCCGGTGGATCGGCGACAAAGACTATGGCTACACCTTC